A single sample is the source of the 15 T cell receptor beta chains below, sequenced in a study of cytomegalovirus exposure and HLA in healthy donors. The table came from immunoSEQ multiplex PCR; TCRdb's copy has only in-frame clones and leaves some out. The sample has about 50,000 clones; about 92% are singletons. Sample: PBMCs. These receptors were obtained from a woman aged 18-29 years in good health and CMV-seropositive.

This clone was seen only a few times. The chain joins TRBV19 to TRBJ2-1; 13 bases fit TRBD2. The trim removed 6 bases at V and 7 bases at J, leaving 6 bases unmatched. The V gene's germline CDR1 is LNHDA and CDR2 SQIVND (reference sequence). The CDR3 loop spans 15 amino acids. The CDR3 spells CASSALAGGRNEQFF. As DNA, the CDR3 is TGTGCCAGTAGCGCACTAGCGGGGGGGCGGAATGAGCAGTTCTTC. The whole variable domain, filled in from reference TRBV19 and TRBJ2-1, reads DGGITQSPKYLFRKEGQNVTLSCEQNLNHDAMYWYRQDPGQGLRLIYYSQIVNDFQKGDIAEGYSVSREKKESFPLTVTSAQKNPTAFYLCASSALAGGRNEQFFGPGTRLTVL.

The chain uses TRBV7-8 and TRBJ2-1, with D perhaps matching TRBD1 (7 bases). V lost 2 bases and J lost 6, with 17 bases in between. The V gene's germline CDR1 is SGHVS and CDR2 FQNEAQ. The CDR3 covers 16 residues. The CDR3 DNA reads TGTGCCAGCAGCTTAACTATCCAGGGGGGAGTCAATGAGCAGTTCTTC. It is translated as CASSLTIQGGVNEQFF.

The chain uses TRBV4-1 and TRBJ1-4, with 7 positions matching TRBD1. Germline CDR1 and CDR2: MGHRA and YSYEKL. The CDR3 is 17 amino acids. Trimming at V came to 1 base and at J to 1 base, leaving 6 bases not matched to a gene. In nucleotides, the CDR3 is TGCGCCAGCAGCCAAGGCCCGCAGGGGGGAACTAATGAAAAACTGTTTTTT. As protein: CASSQGPQGGTNEKLFF.

V gene TRBV7-9 combines with J gene TRBJ1-2; D gene ambiguous. The germline gives CDR1 SEHNR, CDR2 FQNEAQ (reference sequence). Trimming removed 5 bases at V and 4 bases at J, with 17 bases between. The CDR3 extends over 15 amino acids. This chain's CDR3 is CASSPRDLGAYGYTF. CDR3 DNA sequence: TGTGCCAGCAGCCCGCGGGATCTTGGAGCCTATGGCTACACCTTC.

The genes are TRBV13 and TRBJ1-1, with D hard to call. V was clipped by 1 base and J by 6 bases, with 9 bases between them. This CDR3 has 13 amino acids. CDR1 PRHDT and CDR2 FYEKMQ come from the germline V gene (reference sequence). This chain's CDR3 is CASSLVHTPEAFF. In nucleotides, the CDR3 is TGTGCCAGCAGCTTAGTACATACCCCTGAAGCTTTCTTT.

This chain uses TRBV28 with TRBJ2-3; 7 bases are a match to TRBD1. The CDR3 loop spans 14 amino acids. Germline V gene sequence: CDR1 MDHEN, CDR2 SYDVKM. J lost 3 bases, V lost 5 bases, and 5 bases had no gene match. In DNA form, the CDR3 reads TGTGCCAGCAGTCCTGGACAGGCTACAGATACGCAGTATTTT. This translates into CASSPGQATDTQYF.

This clone showed up just once. The chain is built from TRBV18 and TRBJ2-1; 10 bases are a match to TRBD1. This CDR3 comprises 16 residues. J was trimmed by 7 bases and V by 4 bases; bases with no gene match: 10. Germline V CDR1 and CDR2: KGHSH, LQKENI. The CDR3 nucleotides are TGTGCCAGCTCACGACCGGGACAGGGGAATCGTAATGAGCAGTTCTTC. Translation: CASSRPGQGNRNEQFF.

V is TRBV18 and J is TRBJ1-1, with a weak D call TRBD1 (6 bases). Germline V gives CDR1 KGHSH, CDR2 LQKENI. The CDR3 contains 15 residues. The ends were cut back, 3 bases at V and 1 base at J, with 12 bases in the middle. The CDR3: CASSPGQTSNTEAFF. The CDR3 DNA follows: TGTGCCAGCTCACCTGGACAGACTTCGAACACTGAAGCTTTCTTT.

The chain combines TRBV6-1 with TRBJ2-3; perhaps TRBD2 as D (7 bases). The V end was cut by 0 bases, the J end by 4 bases, with 11 bases between. Germline-derived CDR1 and CDR2 are MNHNS and SASEGT. This CDR3 is 15 amino acids long. The DNA for the CDR3 is TGTGCCAGCAGTGAAGCGGGGGGGCCGGCAGATACGCAGTATTTT. Translated, it gives CASSEAGGPADTQYF.

The chain is built from TRBV19 and TRBJ2-1, with TRBD2 matching 8 bases. Germline V gene lookup returns CDR1 LNHDA and CDR2 SQIVND (reference sequence). The ends lost 2 bases at V and 2 bases at J; junction bases unmatched: 11. The CDR3 is made up of 18 amino acids. The CDR3 sequence is CASSIWGGGLQTYNEQFF. CDR3 DNA sequence: TGTGCCAGTAGTATATGGGGCGGGGGGCTCCAGACCTACAATGAGCAGTTCTTC.

This chain uses TRBV7-9 with TRBJ2-1; the match to TRBD1 covers 8 bases. The germline V gene encodes CDR1 SEHNR and CDR2 FQNEAQ (reference sequence). The CDR3 is 15 residues long. V dropped 2 bases and J dropped 8; count of bases not matched to a gene: 8. The DNA of the CDR3 is TGTGCCAGCAGCTTATCGAGGCAGGGGGCCTATGAGCAGTTCTTC. It codes for CASSLSRQGAYEQFF.

V usage is TRBV19 and J usage is TRBJ1-1, with 7 bases identical to TRBD1. The V segment lost 6 bases and the J segment 0 bases; nucleotides outside the gene matches: 4. CDR1 LNHDA and CDR2 SQIVND come from the germline V gene (reference sequence). The CDR3 sequence is 14 residues long. CDR3 loop: CASRRDRLNTEAFF. CDR3 nucleotide sequence: TGTGCCAGTAGAAGGGACAGACTGAACACTGAAGCTTTCTTT.

The rearrangement joins TRBV11-3 to TRBJ2-3; 7 bases match TRBD2. The germline V gene has CDR1 SGHNT and CDR2 YENEEA. The CDR3 covers 16 residues. J gave up 2 bases and V 3 bases, and 8 bases lay outside the gene matches. Here the CDR3 reads CASSFRGDLNTDTQYF. CDR3 nucleotides: TGTGCCAGCAGCTTTCGGGGGGATCTAAACACAGATACGCAGTATTTT.

This chain uses TRBV6-5 with TRBJ1-2, with D tentatively TRBD1 (5 bases). Germline CDR1 reads MNHEY; CDR2 reads SVGAGI. The CDR3 spans 11 residues. The ends were cut back, 8 bases at V and 3 bases at J, with 7 bases in the middle. Here the CDR3 reads CASGGYYGYTF. In DNA, the CDR3 is TGTGCCAGCGGGGGGTACTATGGCTACACCTTC.

This chain links TRBV30 with TRBJ1-5, with 8 bases that match TRBD1. The germline CDR1 and CDR2 sequences are GTSNPN and SVGIG (reference sequence). The CDR3 totals 14 residues. V gave up 5 bases and J gave up 7 bases; unmatched junction bases: 10. In DNA form, the CDR3 reads TGTGCCTGGGATTCAGGGGGCTTCGGGCAGCCCCAGCATTTT. Its translation: CAWDSGGFGQPQHF.